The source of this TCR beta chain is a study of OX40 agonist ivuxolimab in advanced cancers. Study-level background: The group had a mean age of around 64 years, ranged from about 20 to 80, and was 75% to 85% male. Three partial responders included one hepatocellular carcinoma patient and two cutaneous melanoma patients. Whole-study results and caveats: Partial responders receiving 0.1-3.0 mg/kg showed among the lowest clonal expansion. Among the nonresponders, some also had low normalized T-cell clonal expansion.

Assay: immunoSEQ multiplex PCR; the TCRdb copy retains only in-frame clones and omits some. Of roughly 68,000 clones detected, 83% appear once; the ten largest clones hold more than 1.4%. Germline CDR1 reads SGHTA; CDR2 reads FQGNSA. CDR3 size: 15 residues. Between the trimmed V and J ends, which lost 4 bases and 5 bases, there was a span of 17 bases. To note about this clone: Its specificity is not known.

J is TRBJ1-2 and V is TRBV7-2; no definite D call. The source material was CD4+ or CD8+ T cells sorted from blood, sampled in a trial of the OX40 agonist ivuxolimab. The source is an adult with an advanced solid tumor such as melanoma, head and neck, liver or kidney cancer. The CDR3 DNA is TGTGCCAGCAGCTCAGCCCTTCATCCGGGGTATGGCTACACCTTC. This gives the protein CASSSALHPGYGYTF.